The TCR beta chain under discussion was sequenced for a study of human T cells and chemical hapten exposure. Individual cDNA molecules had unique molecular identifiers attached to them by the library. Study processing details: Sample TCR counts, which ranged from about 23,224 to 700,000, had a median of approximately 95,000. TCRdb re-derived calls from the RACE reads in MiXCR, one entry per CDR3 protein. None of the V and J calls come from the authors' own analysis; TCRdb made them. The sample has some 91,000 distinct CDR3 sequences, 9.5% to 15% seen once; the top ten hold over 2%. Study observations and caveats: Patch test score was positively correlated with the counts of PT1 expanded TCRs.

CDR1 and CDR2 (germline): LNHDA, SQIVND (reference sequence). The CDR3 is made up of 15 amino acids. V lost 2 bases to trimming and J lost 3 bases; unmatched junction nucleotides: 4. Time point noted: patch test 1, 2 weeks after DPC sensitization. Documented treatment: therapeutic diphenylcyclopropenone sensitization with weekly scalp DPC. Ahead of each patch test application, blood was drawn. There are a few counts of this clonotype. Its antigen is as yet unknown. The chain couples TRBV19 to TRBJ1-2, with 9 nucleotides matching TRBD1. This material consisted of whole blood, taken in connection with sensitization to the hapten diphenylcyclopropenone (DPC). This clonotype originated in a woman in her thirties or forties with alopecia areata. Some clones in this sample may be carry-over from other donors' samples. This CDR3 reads CASSISGQGYYGYTF. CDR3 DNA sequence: TGTGCCAGTAGTATATCAGGACAGGGGTACTATGGCTACACCTTC.